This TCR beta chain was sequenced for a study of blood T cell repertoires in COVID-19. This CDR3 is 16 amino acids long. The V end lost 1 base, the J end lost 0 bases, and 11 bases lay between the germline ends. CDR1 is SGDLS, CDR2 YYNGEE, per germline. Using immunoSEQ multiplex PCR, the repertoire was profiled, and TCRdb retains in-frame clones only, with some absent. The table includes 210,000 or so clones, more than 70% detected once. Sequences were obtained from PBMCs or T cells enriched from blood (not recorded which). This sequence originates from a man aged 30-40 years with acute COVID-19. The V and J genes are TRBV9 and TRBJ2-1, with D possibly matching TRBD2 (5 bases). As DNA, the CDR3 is TGTGCCAGCAGCGTACTGGTGGGGAGCTCCTACAATGAGCAGTTCTTC. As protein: CASSVLVGSSYNEQFF.